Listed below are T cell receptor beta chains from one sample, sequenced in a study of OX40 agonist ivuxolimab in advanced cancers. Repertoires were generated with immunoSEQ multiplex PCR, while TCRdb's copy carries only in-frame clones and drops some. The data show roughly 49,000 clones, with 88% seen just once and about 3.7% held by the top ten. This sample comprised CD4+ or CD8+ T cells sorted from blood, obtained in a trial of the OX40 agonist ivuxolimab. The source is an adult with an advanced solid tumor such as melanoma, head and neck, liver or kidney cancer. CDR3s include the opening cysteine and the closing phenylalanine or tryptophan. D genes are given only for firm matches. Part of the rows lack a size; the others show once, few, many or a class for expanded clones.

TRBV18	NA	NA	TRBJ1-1	TGTGCCAGCTCACCACGGGATGGGGGAACTGAAGCTTTCTTT	CASSPRDGGTEAFF
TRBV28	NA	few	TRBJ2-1	TGTGCCAGCGGCTCGGACAACTACAATGAGCAGTTCTTC	CASGSDNYNEQFF
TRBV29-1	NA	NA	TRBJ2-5	TGCAGCGTTACCCCAGGGAGTCAGTACTTC	CSVTPGSQYF
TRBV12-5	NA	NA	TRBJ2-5	TGTGCTAGTGGAGAGACAGGCCCATCAAGCTTCGGGACCCAGTACTTC	CASGETGPSSFGTQYF
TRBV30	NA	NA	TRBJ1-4	TGTGCCTGGGATATGGGGAGTGCCACTAATGAAAAACTGTTTTTT	CAWDMGSATNEKLFF
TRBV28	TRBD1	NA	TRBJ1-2	TGTGCCAGCAGTCAGCCCCCCGGGACAGGTTCTGGCTACACCTTC	CASSQPPGTGSGYTF
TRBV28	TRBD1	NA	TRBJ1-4	TGTGCCAGCACCCTAGGGGGAGACAGGGGGAATGAAAAACTGTTTTTT	CASTLGGDRGNEKLFF
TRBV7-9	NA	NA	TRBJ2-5	TGTGCCAGCAGCTTAGACGGGGGGCCCGAAGAGACCCAGTACTTC	CASSLDGGPEETQYF
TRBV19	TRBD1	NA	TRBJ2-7	TGTGCCAGTAGGGGACAGGGGTCCTCCTACGAGCAGTACTTC	CASRGQGSSYEQYF
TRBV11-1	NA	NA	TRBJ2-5	TGTGCCAGCGAGGTCGTGACGTTTCCCGGGGAGACCCAGTACTTC	CASEVVTFPGETQYF
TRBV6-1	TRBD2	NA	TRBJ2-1	TGTGCCAGCACAGCGGGAGGGGTCTACAATGAGCAGTTCTTC	CASTAGGVYNEQFF
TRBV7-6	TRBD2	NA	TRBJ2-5	TGTGCCAGCAGCACGCGGGGGGGGGCGGAGACCCAGTACTTC	CASSTRGGAETQYF
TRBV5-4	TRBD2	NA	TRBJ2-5	TGTGCCAGCAGCCGGGAGGGGCGCGTGGAGACCCAGTACTTC	CASSREGRVETQYF
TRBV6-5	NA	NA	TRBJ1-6	TGTGCCAGCAGGAGGGAACGATCACCCCTCCACTTT	CASRRERSPLHF
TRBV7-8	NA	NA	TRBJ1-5	TGTGCCAGCAGCCAAACACGCGGGGATCAGCCCCAGCATTTT	CASSQTRGDQPQHF
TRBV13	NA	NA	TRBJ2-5	TGTGCCAGCAGCCCAGGAGGTAATAGCGATACGACCCAGTACTTC	CASSPGGNSDTTQYF